This T cell receptor (beta chain) was sequenced during a study of PD-1 blockade in classical Hodgkin lymphoma. For the study at large: Patients were administered nivolumab (3 mg/kg intravenously) every 2 weeks. Study conclusions and caveats: When nivolumab was started under 1 year after ASCT, patients were excluded. Newly diagnosed patients and complete responders had comparable diversity at baseline.

The CDR3 covers 14 residues. With 9 bases removed from V and 2 bases from J, the gap between germline ends came to 14 bases. The germline V gene has CDR1 ENHRY and CDR2 SYGVKD. After autologous stem cell transplantation all patients relapsed, and prior brentuximab vedotin exposure differed between cohorts. Points on this clone: Its target is not known.

The protocol was immunoSEQ multiplex PCR, while the TCRdb copy is restricted to in-frame clones and leaves out a portion. The sample yields about 100,000 clones, 65% to 85% seen once. This chain connects TRBV10-3 to TRBJ2-1, with unresolved D. Sequencing was performed on peripheral blood mononuclear cells (PBMCs), taken at baseline. The sequence derives from a human donor with classical Hodgkin lymphoma. The chain's CDR3 is CAIGPVGPYNEQFF. As DNA, the CDR3 is TGTGCCATAGGCCCCGTGGGCCCCTACAATGAGCAGTTCTTC.